The sequence of this T cell receptor (beta chain) was determined in a study of cytomegalovirus exposure and HLA in healthy donors. General study points: As a later analysis revealed, most CMV-associated TCR beta chains appeared HLA-restricted. Some segments of the V type, notably TRBV6-2 and TRBV6-3, were excluded as indistinguishable. High specificity and sensitivity for cytomegalovirus status were reported for the classifier.

The PCR employed 60 Vbeta primers together with 13 Jbeta primers. TCRdb's table, derived via immunoSEQ multiplex PCR, lists solely in-frame clones and lacks some. Among 93,000 or so clones, approximately 70% were seen once, and the ten largest hold roughly 3.4%. To note about this clone: Its antigen is unidentified.

The CDR3 totals 12 residues. CDR1 and CDR2 from the germline V gene are SGHTA and FQGNSA. The J segment lost 8 bases and the V segment lost 6 bases, leaving 5 bases of the junction unmatched. Though probably carrying unrecorded immune exposures, donors were nominally healthy at sampling. What was sequenced was PBMCs. This receptor was taken from a woman aged 45 to 65 in good health and CMV-seronegative. The genes are TRBV7-2 and TRBJ1-1; 8 nucleotides align to TRBD1. This chain's CDR3 is CASSHRGGEAFF. The CDR3 DNA reads TGTGCCAGCAGTCACAGGGGGGGGGAAGCTTTCTTT.